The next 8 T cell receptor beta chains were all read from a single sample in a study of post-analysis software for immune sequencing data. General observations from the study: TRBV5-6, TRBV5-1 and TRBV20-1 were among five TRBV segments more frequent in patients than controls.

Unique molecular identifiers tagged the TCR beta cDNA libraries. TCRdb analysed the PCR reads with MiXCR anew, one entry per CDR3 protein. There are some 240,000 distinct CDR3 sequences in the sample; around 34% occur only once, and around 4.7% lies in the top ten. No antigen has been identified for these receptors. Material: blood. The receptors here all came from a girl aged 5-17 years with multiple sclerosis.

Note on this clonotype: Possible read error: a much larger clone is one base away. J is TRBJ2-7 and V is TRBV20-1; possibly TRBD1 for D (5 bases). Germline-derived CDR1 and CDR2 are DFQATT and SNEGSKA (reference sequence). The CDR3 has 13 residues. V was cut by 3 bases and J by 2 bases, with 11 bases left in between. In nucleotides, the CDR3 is TGCAGTGCTAGCGAAAACAGGCCCTACGAGCAGTACTTC. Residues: CSASENRPYEQYF.

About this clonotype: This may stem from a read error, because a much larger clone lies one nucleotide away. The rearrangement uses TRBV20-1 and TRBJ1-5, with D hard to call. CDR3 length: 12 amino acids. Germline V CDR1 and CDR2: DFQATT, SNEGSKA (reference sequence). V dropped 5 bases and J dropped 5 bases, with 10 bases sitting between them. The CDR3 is CSADGLYQPQHF. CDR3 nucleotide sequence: TGCAGTGCTGATGGGTTATATCAGCCCCAGCATTTT.

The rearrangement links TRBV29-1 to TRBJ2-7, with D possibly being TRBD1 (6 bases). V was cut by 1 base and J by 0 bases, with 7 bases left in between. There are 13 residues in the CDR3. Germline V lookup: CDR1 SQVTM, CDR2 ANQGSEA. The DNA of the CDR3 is TGCAGCGTTGAAGGGGACAACTCCTACGAGCAGTACTTC. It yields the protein CSVEGDNSYEQYF.

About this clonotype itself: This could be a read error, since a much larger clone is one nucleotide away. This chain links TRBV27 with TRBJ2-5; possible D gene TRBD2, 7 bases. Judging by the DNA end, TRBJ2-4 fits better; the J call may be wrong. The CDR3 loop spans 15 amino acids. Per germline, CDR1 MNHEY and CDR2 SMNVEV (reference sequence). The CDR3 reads CTSSLYGGGGDIQYF. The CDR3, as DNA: TGTACCAGCAGTTTATACGGGGGAGGGGGGGACATTCAGTACTTC.

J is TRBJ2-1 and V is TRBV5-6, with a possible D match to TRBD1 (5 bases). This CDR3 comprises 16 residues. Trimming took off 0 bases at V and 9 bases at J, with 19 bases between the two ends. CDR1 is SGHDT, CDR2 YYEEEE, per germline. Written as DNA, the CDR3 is TGTGCCAGCAGCTTGGTAATGCAGGGTGGGTATAGTGAGCAGTTCTTC. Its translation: CASSLVMQGGYSEQFF. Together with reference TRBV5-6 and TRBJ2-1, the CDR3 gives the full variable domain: DAGVTQSPTHLIKTRGQQVTLRCSPKSGHDTVSWYQQALGQGPQFIFQYYEEEERQRGNFPDRFSGHQFPNYSSELNVNALLLGDSALYLCASSLVMQGGYSEQFFGPGTRLTVL.

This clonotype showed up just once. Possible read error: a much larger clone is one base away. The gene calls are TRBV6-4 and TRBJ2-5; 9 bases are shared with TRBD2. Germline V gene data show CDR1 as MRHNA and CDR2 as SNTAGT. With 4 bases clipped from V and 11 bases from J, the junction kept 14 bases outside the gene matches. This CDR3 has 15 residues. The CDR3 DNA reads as TGTGCCAGCAGTGGACGAGCGGGGGGCTACAATGAGCAGTACTTC. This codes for CASSGRAGGYNEQYF.

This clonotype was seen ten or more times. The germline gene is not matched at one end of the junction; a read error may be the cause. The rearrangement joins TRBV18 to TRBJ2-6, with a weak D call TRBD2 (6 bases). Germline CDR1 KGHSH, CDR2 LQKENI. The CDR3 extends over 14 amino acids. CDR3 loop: CASSPGAGANVLTF. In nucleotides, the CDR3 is TGCGCCAGCAGCCCGGGGGCTGGGGCCAACGTCCTGACTTTC.

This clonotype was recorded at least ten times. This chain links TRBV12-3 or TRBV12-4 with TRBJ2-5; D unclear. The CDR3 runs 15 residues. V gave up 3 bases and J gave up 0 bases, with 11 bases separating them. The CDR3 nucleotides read TGTGCCAGCAGTTTTGGGCGCAGTTACCAAGAGACCCAGTACTTC. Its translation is CASSFGRSYQETQYF.